The source of this T cell receptor (beta chain) is a study of blood T cell repertoires in COVID-19. Looking at the study overall: The United States, Italy and Spain supplied acute and convalescent COVID-19 samples.

Original handling: Quantification of nucleated cells was approximated via reference gene primer amplification. TCRdb's copy holds only in-frame clones and misses some; the assay was immunoSEQ multiplex PCR. V and J calls and clone size are as listed in that table; D and trimming were resolved from the DNA. The repertoire holds 75,000 to 100,000 clones, with 75% to 90% as singletons. V was cut by 3 bases and J by 5 bases, with 20 bases left in between. The CDR3 sequence is 16 residues long. CDR1 LNHNV and CDR2 YYDKDF come from the germline V gene (reference sequence). This chain links TRBV15 with TRBJ2-7; D possibly corresponds to TRBD1 (6 bases). The sequence derives from a human donor in a cohort sampled during active COVID-19. Specimen: peripheral blood. The CDR3 region is CATSRPVGAQFNEQYF. CDR3 nucleotide sequence: TGTGCCACCAGCAGGCCTGTGGGGGCCCAGTTTAACGAGCAGTACTTC.